The 29 T cell receptor beta chains below all came from one sample that was sequenced in a study of T cell repertoires in cytomegalovirus infection. No cognate antigen is known for these TCRs. A single record per CDR3 protein comes from TCRdb applying MiXCR to the reads. The data contain some 480,000 distinct CDR3 sequences, 33% of them singletons. The starting material was cultured PBMCs, obtained from culture after CMV antigen stimulation. These receptors all stem from a human donor in good health (CMV status not recorded). Some clones in this sample may be carry-over from other donors' samples.

This clonotype was picked up a small number of times. J is TRBJ2-5 and V is TRBV11-2; D is perhaps TRBD2 (6 bases). The V end lost 4 bases, the J end lost 4 bases, and 13 bases lay between the germline ends. The CDR3 spans 14 residues. Germline V CDR1 and CDR2: SGHAT, FQNNGV. The CDR3 is CASSYNTGGETQYF. In DNA form, the CDR3 reads TGTGCCAGCAGCTACAATACCGGGGGAGAGACCCAGTACTTC.

This clonotype has just a few counts. V is TRBV7-2 and J is TRBJ1-1, with D uncertain. The CDR3 covers 14 residues. Germline values: CDR1 SGHTA, CDR2 FQGNSA. V dropped 0 bases and J dropped 2 bases, with 7 bases sitting between them. Here the CDR3 reads CASSLAHGNTEAFF. CDR3 DNA: TGTGCCAGCAGCTTAGCGCACGGTAACACTGAAGCTTTCTTT.

This chain connects TRBV6-1 to TRBJ2-1, with a possible D match to TRBD1 (6 bases). Germline V gene sequence: CDR1 MNHNS, CDR2 SASEGT. CDR3 length equals 12 residues. Trimming stripped 8 bases from V and 7 bases from J, with 12 bases between. The CDR3 loop reads CASRRDKNEQFF. The CDR3 DNA reads TGTGCCAGCCGCCGGGACAAAAATGAGCAGTTCTTC.

The chain combines TRBV5-4 with TRBJ1-1; D gene unclear. Germline values: CDR1 SGHNT, CDR2 YYREEE (reference sequence). Between the trimmed V and J ends, which lost 0 bases and 8 bases, there was a span of 14 bases. The CDR3 is 14 residues long. The CDR3 bases are TGTGCCAGCAGCTTGGAAGCTCGGTATGAAGAAGCTTTCTTT. The encoded protein is CASSLEARYEEAFF.

The rearrangement joins TRBV28 to TRBJ2-6, with D possibly being TRBD2 (6 bases). The length of the CDR3 is 17 residues. Trimming left V 6 bases short and J 1 base short, with 16 bases between. Per germline, CDR1 MDHEN and CDR2 SYDVKM. CDR3 in amino acids: CASREGGLTSGANVLTF. The CDR3 coding sequence is TGTGCCAGCAGGGAGGGAGGCCTCACTTCTGGGGCCAACGTCCTGACTTTC. Combining the CDR3 with reference TRBV28 and TRBJ2-6 gives the whole variable domain DVKVTQSSRYLVKRTGEKVFLECVQDMDHENMFWYRQDPGLGLRLIYFSYDVKMKEKGDIPEGYSVSREKKERFSLILESASTNQTSMYLCASREGGLTSGANVLTFGAGSRLTVL.

The V call is TRBV6-6, the J call TRBJ2-3; D gene ambiguous. CDR3 length equals 10 residues. The V end was cut by 4 bases, the J end by 11 bases, with 7 bases between. CDR1 and CDR2 from the germline V gene are MNHNY and SVGAGI (reference sequence). The CDR3 spells CASSSVRQYF. The CDR3 DNA follows: TGTGCCAGCAGTTCGGTTAGGCAGTATTTT.

The rearrangement uses TRBV13 and TRBJ2-5; the D gene is possibly TRBD2 (7 bases). Germline V gene sequence: CDR1 PRHDT, CDR2 FYEKMQ (reference sequence). The V gene lost 0 bases and the J gene lost 2 bases, with 16 bases spanning the gap. This CDR3 comprises 17 residues. DNA for the CDR3: TGTGCCAGCAGCTTAGGTCTACGAGGGGGGGGTCAAGAGACCCAGTACTTC. Protein product: CASSLGLRGGGQETQYF.

This clonotype was observed at least ten times. V is TRBV7-8 and J is TRBJ2-1; 12 nucleotides line up with TRBD2. V was clipped by 5 bases and J by 1 base; unmatched bases: 3. This CDR3 contains 16 residues. Germline values: CDR1 SGHVS, CDR2 FQNEAQ. In DNA form, the CDR3 reads TGTGCCAGCAGCATAGGACTAGCGGGATCCTACAATGAGCAGTTCTTC. Amino acids: CASSIGLAGSYNEQFF.

The rearrangement joins TRBV7-2 to TRBJ1-5, with 8 bases matching TRBD1. Germline V gene lookup returns CDR1 SGHTA and CDR2 FQGNSA. The CDR3 runs 14 residues. Germline trimming cut 5 bases from V and 8 bases from J; bases unmatched to any gene: 8. CDR3: CASSRTGGWEPQHF. CDR3 in DNA: TGTGCCAGCAGCCGAACAGGGGGGTGGGAGCCCCAGCATTTT.

The gene calls are TRBV5-6 and TRBJ2-7, with 7 bases lining up with TRBD2. J lost 2 bases, V lost 4 bases, and 9 bases had no gene match. Germline CDR1 reads SGHDT; CDR2 reads YYEEEE. The CDR3 is 15 residues long. The CDR3 here is CASSLVRSGAYEQYV. CDR3 coding DNA: TGTGCCAGCAGCCTCGTAAGGAGCGGGGCCTACGAGCAGTACGTC.

The J gene is TRBJ1-2, the V gene TRBV19; perhaps TRBD1 as D (5 bases). CDR3 length: 13 residues. Germline-derived CDR1 and CDR2 are LNHDA and SQIVND (reference sequence). Trimming cost V 8 bases and J 6 bases, with 16 bases left between them. The CDR3 spells CASEVGGRNGYTF. The CDR3 DNA reads TGTGCCAGTGAAGTGGGGGGGAGGAATGGCTACACCTTC.

The chain couples TRBV6-4 to TRBJ2-7, with 7 bases fitting TRBD2. The V segment lost 0 bases and the J segment 1 base; nucleotides outside the gene matches: 9. The CDR3 sequence is 17 residues long. From germline, CDR1 is MRHNA and CDR2 SNTAGT. The CDR3 is CASSDSRCGRKSYEQYF. CDR3 in DNA: TGTGCCAGCAGTGACTCGAGGTGCGGGAGAAAATCCTACGAGCAGTACTTC.

This clonotype was seen a handful of times. The chain uses TRBV6-2 or TRBV6-3 and TRBJ2-1; 7 bases agree with TRBD1. CDR1 is MNHEY and CDR2 is SVGEGT in the germline V gene. This CDR3 comprises 18 residues. With V trimmed by 3 bases and J by 6 bases, 17 bases remained unmatched. CDR3 sequence: CASSYILGQVSSGNEQFF. The CDR3 coding sequence is TGTGCCAGCAGTTATATATTAGGACAGGTCTCTTCTGGCAATGAGCAGTTCTTC.

This clonotype was counted between two and nine times. The chain joins TRBV5-1 to TRBJ1-5; D unresolved. Germline V gene sequence: CDR1 SGHRS, CDR2 YFSETQ. Trimming removed 0 bases at V and 6 bases at J, with 13 bases between. This CDR3 has 15 residues. CDR3 DNA: TGCGCCAGCAGCTTGGGGGAGGCCTCTGGTCAGCCCCAGCATTTT. Amino acids: CASSLGEASGQPQHF. The full variable domain, its missing parts supplied by reference TRBV5-1 and TRBJ1-5, is KAGVTQTPRYLIKTRGQQVTLSCSPISGHRSVSWYQQTPGQGLQFLFEYFSETQRNKGNFPGRFSGRQFSNSRSEMNVSTLELGDSALYLCASSLGEASGQPQHFGDGTRLSIL.

CDR3 amino acids: CASSLDNGREQYV. DNA for the CDR3: TGTGCCAGCAGCTTAGATAACGGGAGGGAGCAGTACGTC. The V gene is TRBV7-2, the J gene TRBJ2-7; 7 nucleotides align to TRBD2. CDR1 and CDR2 (germline): SGHTA, FQGNSA. The CDR3 sequence is 13 residues long. J was trimmed by 7 bases and V by 1 base; bases with no gene match: 4.

The V call is TRBV12-3 or TRBV12-4, the J call TRBJ2-5; weak D call: TRBD2 (6 bases). V dropped 6 bases and J dropped 4 bases, with 18 bases sitting between them. The CDR3 length is 15 residues. The CDR3 coding sequence is TGTGCCAGCAGGGAGGGACTCTTGAGGGGAGAGACCCAGTACTTC. Its protein product is CASREGLLRGETQYF.

This clonotype occurred a few times. The chain employs TRBV12-5 and TRBJ2-7, with D perhaps matching TRBD1 or TRBD2 (5 bases each). Germline assignment: CDR1 LGHNT and CDR2 FRNRAP. V was cut by 5 bases and J by 4 bases, with 27 bases left in between. The CDR3 is 18 amino acids. The CDR3 protein is CASGPSGPPCLEPYEQYV. The CDR3 DNA reads TGTGCTAGTGGTCCTTCGGGACCCCCATGCCTTGAGCCATACGAGCAGTACGTC.

The V and J genes are TRBV28 and TRBJ1-3; D is unresolved. Germline values: CDR1 MDHEN, CDR2 SYDVKM. The CDR3 is 13 amino acids. V lost 5 bases and J 1 base, leaving 6 bases between the germline ends. The CDR3 spells CASSPISGNTIYF. The DNA of the CDR3 is TGTGCCAGCAGTCCAATTTCTGGAAACACCATATATTTT.

The V gene is TRBV20-1, the J gene TRBJ2-7; 8 bases agree with TRBD2. The CDR3 is made up of 17 amino acids. The germline V gene has CDR1 DFQATT and CDR2 SNEGSKA (reference sequence). The V segment lost 6 bases and the J segment 0 bases; nucleotides outside the gene matches: 16. CDR3 in DNA: TGCAGTGCCATACTTCTAGCGGGCCACACCAGCTCCTACGAGCAGTACTTC. Translating gives CSAILLAGHTSSYEQYF.

The rearrangement uses TRBV6-5 and TRBJ2-2; 7 nucleotides align to TRBD1. The CDR3 is made up of 16 amino acids. The V gene's germline CDR1 is MNHEY and CDR2 SVGAGI. V was clipped by 0 bases and J by 5 bases; unmatched bases: 6. The CDR3 is CASSYSLTGKTGELFF. The CDR3 region has the DNA TGTGCCAGCAGTTACTCCTTGACAGGGAAAACCGGGGAGCTGTTTTTT.

The J gene is TRBJ1-3, the V gene TRBV28, with 9 bases that match TRBD1. The CDR3 length is 13 residues. The V segment lost 6 bases and the J segment 5 bases; nucleotides outside the gene matches: 2. Per the germline V gene, CDR1 is MDHEN and CDR2 is SYDVKM. The CDR3: CASRGTGRNTIYF. Here the CDR3 DNA reads TGTGCCAGCAGGGGGACAGGGAGAAACACCATATATTTT.

The V call is TRBV7-2, the J call TRBJ2-1; the D is unclear. V was pared by 2 bases and J by 9 bases, with 11 bases between. This CDR3 is 13 amino acids long. Germline CDR1 SGHTA, CDR2 FQGNSA. The CDR3 bases are TGTGCCAGCAGCTTAATAGATTTACTTGAGCAGTTCTTC. Translation gives CASSLIDLLEQFF.

This chain uses TRBV12-3 or TRBV12-4 with TRBJ2-3, with 10 bases fitting TRBD2. The junction had 10 bases not matched to a gene; V was cut back by 5 bases and J by 5 bases. This CDR3 has 16 amino acids. The CDR3 DNA follows: TGTGCCAGCAGTGGAGGAAGCGGGAGGGCCCTAGATACGCAGTATTTT. Its protein product is CASSGGSGRALDTQYF.

The chain joins TRBV7-2 to TRBJ1-2; no definite D call. Germline CDR1 reads SGHTA; CDR2 reads FQGNSA. The CDR3 is 16 residues long. V dropped 5 bases and J dropped 0 bases, with 16 bases sitting between them. CDR3 bases: TGTGCCAGCAGCCTTGACCCGGAAGGGCCTAACTATGGCTACACCTTC. It yields the protein CASSLDPEGPNYGYTF.

This clonotype was detected many times. The rearrangement links TRBV6-1 to TRBJ1-6; possible D gene TRBD1, 5 bases. The CDR3 length is 15 residues. Germline CDR1 reads MNHNS; CDR2 reads SASEGT. V lost 6 bases and J 9 bases, leaving 18 bases between the germline ends. DNA of the CDR3: TGTGCCAGCAGACCTCGACAGCTCCAAATTTCACCCCTCCACTTT. It translates to CASRPRQLQISPLHF.

This clonotype was detected a few times. The CDR3 DNA reads TGTGCCAGCACCTCCCCCGGGCTGTATACGCAGTATTTT. This codes for CASTSPGLYTQYF. The rearrangement uses TRBV5-6 and TRBJ2-3, with D unresolved. Germline V gene data show CDR1 as SGHDT and CDR2 as YYEEEE. The CDR3 is 13 residues long. Trimming took 6 bases from V and 7 from J, leaving 15 bases between them.

This clonotype was detected only a few times. The chain couples TRBV7-2 to TRBJ2-1, with no clear D. There are 16 residues in the CDR3. The germline gives CDR1 SGHTA, CDR2 FQGNSA. Between the trimmed V and J ends, which lost 4 bases and 0 bases, there was a span of 13 bases. For the CDR3, the DNA is TGTGCCAGCAGCTATAATTCCTTACACTCCTACAATGAGCAGTTCTTC. This gives the protein CASSYNSLHSYNEQFF.

This clonotype has just one count. V and J are TRBV4-1 and TRBJ2-7; D might be TRBD1 or TRBD2, each matching 5 bases. In germline, CDR1 is MGHRA, CDR2 YSYEKL. This CDR3 has 15 residues. The V gene lost 4 bases and the J gene lost 3 bases, with 16 bases spanning the gap. The CDR3 DNA follows: TGCGCCAGCAGCCGGGGGAATGGCCCGTTCTACGAGCAGTACTTC. It translates to CASSRGNGPFYEQYF.

V usage is TRBV28 and J usage is TRBJ1-5; tentative D call: TRBD1 (6 bases). This CDR3 comprises 18 residues. Trimming pared 1 base from V and 1 base from J, leaving 17 bases between. The V gene's germline CDR1 is MDHEN and CDR2 SYDVKM. CDR3: CASSLSLPKTGSNQPQHF. The CDR3 nucleotides are TGTGCCAGCAGTTTATCACTTCCTAAGACAGGAAGCAATCAGCCCCAGCATTTT.